This T cell receptor beta chain was found in a study of tumour-infiltrating T cells in Burkitt lymphoma. For the study at large: Repertoire clonality predicted overall and progression-free survival.

This clone was recorded a few times. Produced via immunoSEQ multiplex PCR; TCRdb's table is partial and in-frame only. The profile covers roughly 4,500 clones, with around 23% appearing a single time and 26% taken by the ten largest. Looked up from germline, CDR1 is MDHEN and CDR2 is SYDVKM. Unmatched junction bases numbered 8, after V lost 6 bases and J lost 4 bases. The CDR3 runs to 14 residues. Sample: tumor tissue. This sequence was found in a human donor with diffuse large B-cell lymphoma. The J gene is TRBJ2-5, the V gene TRBV28, with 7 nucleotides matching TRBD2. The CDR3 loop is CASSGRGTLETQYF. The CDR3 coding sequence is TGTGCCAGCAGCGGGCGGGGGACCCTAGAGACCCAGTACTTC. Full variable domain (outside the CDR3, taken from reference TRBV28 and TRBJ2-5): DVKVTQSSRYLVKRTGEKVFLECVQDMDHENMFWYRQDPGLGLRLIYFSYDVKMKEKGDIPEGYSVSREKKERFSLILESASTNQTSMYLCASSGRGTLETQYFGPGTRLLVL.